This TCR beta chain came from a study of blood T cell repertoires in COVID-19. Study in general: Specimens from acute and convalescent COVID-19 originated in the United States, Italy and Spain. PBMCs, B-cell-depleted T cells, or T cells were the source of the cDNA or gDNA that made up the material.

V trimming: 6 bases; J trimming: 3 bases; junction bases outside the gene matches: 5. This CDR3 spans 14 amino acids. CDR1 and CDR2 from the germline V gene are MNHEY and SMNVEV (reference sequence). In the source study's methods: Reference gene primer amplification gave estimated nucleated cell counts. Produced via immunoSEQ multiplex PCR; TCRdb's table is partial and in-frame only. Clonal size and the V and J genes are those of that table, whereas D and trimming came from the DNA. The table lists 150,000 to 200,000 clones, roughly nine tenths of them singletons. The rearrangement joins TRBV27 to TRBJ2-7; 10 bases map to TRBD1. This clonotype was sampled from a man between 65 and 79 years old with acute or convalescent COVID-19. Sequencing was carried out using peripheral blood. DNA for the CDR3: TGTGCCAGCAGGGAGACAGGGGGCCTCTACGAGCAGTACTTC. Protein: CASRETGGLYEQYF.